These 27 T cell receptor beta chains share one sample of origin, sequenced in a study of blood T cell repertoires in COVID-19. Here immunoSEQ multiplex PCR was the method, and the copy in TCRdb shows in-frame clones only, minus some. Counted here are 73,000 or so clones, 75% to 95% occurring once; the ten biggest clones make up around 12%. The specimen was peripheral blood. The receptors were gathered from a human donor with active COVID-19. The donor label of this sample is uncertain.

This clone was detected once. V and J are TRBV6-2 or TRBV6-3 and TRBJ1-2; the D gene is possibly TRBD1 (6 bases). Germline lookup yields CDR1 MNHEY and CDR2 SVGEGT. The V end was cut by 4 bases, the J end by 3 bases, with 12 bases between. The CDR3 runs 14 residues. The CDR3 is CASSSRDRYYGYTF. The CDR3 nucleotides read TGTGCCAGCAGTTCCAGAGACAGGTACTATGGCTACACCTTC.

The rearrangement joins TRBV18 to TRBJ1-3, with TRBD1 matching 7 bases. From germline, CDR1 is KGHSH and CDR2 LQKENI. This CDR3 region has 15 residues. V was pared by 1 base and J by 2 bases, with 2 bases of the junction left unmatched. This CDR3 reads CASSPQGATGNTIYF. CDR3 DNA sequence: TGTGCCAGCTCACCACAGGGGGCCACTGGAAACACCATATATTTT.

CDR3 DNA: TGTGCCAGCAGCCAGGCGGGAGAAGAGACCCAGTACTTC. Protein sequence: CASSQAGEETQYF. The chain combines TRBV3-1 (or the pseudogene TRBV3-2) with TRBJ2-5; 7 bases match TRBD2. The CDR3 loop spans 13 amino acids. Germline V gene sequence: CDR1 LGHDT, CDR2 YNNKEL (reference sequence). J was trimmed by 3 bases and V by 3 bases; bases with no gene match: 1.

J is TRBJ2-7 and V is TRBV21-1; TRBD1 reflects the table's D call only, with no check against the DNA. TRBV21-1 is designated a pseudogene. This CDR3 region has 15 residues. The CDR3 DNA sequence: TGTGCCAGCAGCAAAGCCGAAGACAGTGGTAGCGAGCAGTACTTC. It specifies CASSKAEDSGSEQYF.

The chain links TRBV5-6 to TRBJ1-2; possibly TRBD1 for D (5 bases). Looked up from germline, CDR1 is SGHDT and CDR2 is YYEEEE. With 4 bases removed from V and 2 bases from J, the gap between germline ends came to 12 bases. CDR3 length: 14 amino acids. The CDR3: CASSQLGQNYGYTF. DNA of the CDR3: TGTGCCAGCAGCCAGCTGGGGCAGAACTATGGCTACACCTTC.

The chain joins TRBV5-4 to TRBJ2-3; 10 bases align to TRBD2. The ends lost 2 bases at V and 6 bases at J; junction bases unmatched: 9. The CDR3 consists of 16 residues. Germline CDR1 SGHNT, CDR2 YYREEE (reference sequence). In nucleotides, the CDR3 is TGTGCCAGCAGCTTTCGGGCTAGCGGGAGACAGGATACGCAGTATTTT. Its translation: CASSFRASGRQDTQYF.

The chain carries TRBV6-2 or TRBV6-3 and TRBJ2-4; D not resolved. The CDR3 is made up of 11 amino acids. Trimming took 6 bases from V and 8 from J, leaving 8 bases between them. The V gene's germline CDR1 is MNHEY and CDR2 SVGEGT. The CDR3 is CASSHSDIQYF. CDR3 coding DNA: TGTGCCAGCAGCCACTCGGACATTCAGTACTTC.

This clone was found a few times. The chain links TRBV27 to TRBJ1-5; no firm D call. Germline V CDR1 and CDR2: MNHEY, SMNVEV (reference sequence). V was trimmed by 4 bases and J by 0 bases, leaving 7 bases between them. This CDR3 region has 14 residues. The CDR3 reads CASSSLDSNQPQHF. CDR3 coding DNA: TGTGCCAGCAGTTCCCTAGATAGCAATCAGCCCCAGCATTTT.

The chain couples TRBV6-4 to TRBJ2-3; D may be TRBD2 (6 bases). Between the trimmed V and J ends, which lost 0 bases and 0 bases, there was a span of 10 bases. This CDR3 spans 16 amino acids. The germline V gene has CDR1 MRHNA and CDR2 SNTAGT. This CDR3 reads CASSDSRGSSTDTQYF. In nucleotides, the CDR3 is TGTGCCAGCAGTGACTCGCGGGGATCTAGCACAGATACGCAGTATTTT.

This chain connects TRBV7-9 to TRBJ2-2; D gene unclear. This CDR3 comprises 15 residues. Trimming shortened V by 0 bases and J by 1 base, and 6 bases separated the two germline ends. CDR1 SEHNR and CDR2 FQNEAQ come from the germline V gene (reference sequence). In DNA form, the CDR3 reads TGTGCCAGCAGCTTAGCGAGGCGGAACACCGGGGAGCTGTTTTTT. The encoded protein is CASSLARRNTGELFF.

CDR3 in DNA: TGTGCCAGCAGCGAGACAGGGGGCCCGACTTTCTTT. This sequence encodes CASSETGGPTFF. The chain is built from TRBV28 and TRBJ1-1; the match to TRBD1 covers 10 bases. With V trimmed by 6 bases and J by 12 bases, 7 bases remained unmatched. The CDR3 runs 12 residues. Per the germline V gene, CDR1 is MDHEN and CDR2 is SYDVKM.

The chain combines TRBV7-2 with TRBJ1-5; 8 nucleotides match TRBD1. V shed 4 bases, J shed 10 bases, and the junction held 12 bases outside the gene matches. The length of the CDR3 is 15 residues. The germline CDR1 and CDR2 sequences are SGHTA and FQGNSA. CDR3 in DNA: TGTGCCAGCAGCTACGACCGGACAGGGAGACAACCCCAGCATTTT. It specifies CASSYDRTGRQPQHF.

V and J are TRBV5-1 and TRBJ2-3; no reliable D call. Germline CDR1 SGHRS, CDR2 YFSETQ. The CDR3 extends over 14 amino acids. The germline V and J ends were trimmed by 1 base and 1 base, with 7 bases remaining between them. CDR3 in DNA: TGCGCCAGCAGCTTGAATCCCGGCACAGATACGCAGTATTTT. It codes for CASSLNPGTDTQYF.

The genes are TRBV3-1 (or the pseudogene TRBV3-2) and TRBJ2-1, with 8 bases matching TRBD2. The CDR3 loop spans 18 amino acids. Trimming took 5 bases from V and 0 from J; bases not matched to a gene: 12. CDR1 LGHDT and CDR2 YNNKEL come from the germline V gene (reference sequence). The CDR3 region has the DNA TGTGCCAGCAGCTTGAGACTAGCGCTTCAGAGCTCCTACAATGAGCAGTTCTTC. Protein sequence: CASSLRLALQSSYNEQFF.

V usage is TRBV7-2 and J usage is TRBJ1-5; 9 positions agree with TRBD1. Germline V gene data show CDR1 as SGHTA and CDR2 as FQGNSA. The ends lost 5 bases at V and 1 base at J; junction bases unmatched: 3. This CDR3 contains 15 residues. The CDR3 reads CASSLDRGSNQPQHF. CDR3 in DNA: TGTGCCAGCAGCCTAGACAGGGGGAGCAATCAGCCCCAGCATTTT.

The chain uses TRBV4-3 and TRBJ1-2, with D maybe TRBD1 (5 bases). Trimming took off 0 bases at V and 4 bases at J, with 12 bases between the two ends. Germline lookup yields CDR1 LGHNA and CDR2 YSLEER. The CDR3 covers 15 residues. The chain's CDR3 is CASSQETALTYGYTF. The CDR3 DNA sequence: TGCGCCAGCAGCCAAGAGACAGCCCTTACCTATGGCTACACCTTC.

This sequence joins TRBV11-2 and TRBJ1-6; D is unclear. Between the trimmed V and J ends, which lost 3 bases and 13 bases, there was a span of 16 bases. The germline V gene has CDR1 SGHAT and CDR2 FQNNGV. This CDR3 comprises 14 residues. The CDR3 DNA sequence: TGTGCCAGCAGCTTTGGCTCGGGAGGCTTGCCCCTCCACTTT. Translated, it gives CASSFGSGGLPLHF. The full variable domain, in which reference TRBV11-2 and TRBJ1-6 provide the parts outside the CDR3, is EAGVAQSPRYKIIEKRQSVAFWCNPISGHATLYWYQQILGQGPKLLIQFQNNGVVDDSQLPKDRFSAERLKGVDSTLKIQPAKLEDSAVYLCASSFGSGGLPLHFGNGTRLTVT.

This clone was picked up a small number of times. The chain has TRBV10-1 and TRBJ2-2; D unresolved. CDR1 and CDR2 (germline): WNHNN, SYGVQD (reference sequence). This CDR3 contains 13 residues. The V gene lost 3 bases and the J gene lost 5 bases, with 7 bases spanning the gap. The CDR3 here is CASSDWQTGELFF. CDR3 DNA sequence: TGCGCCAGCAGTGATTGGCAGACCGGGGAGCTGTTTTTT.

The chain joins TRBV4-3 to TRBJ2-1; no clear D gene. Between the trimmed V and J ends, which lost 0 bases and 9 bases, there was a span of 12 bases. The CDR3 runs to 14 residues. Germline V gene sequence: CDR1 LGHNA, CDR2 YSLEER. In DNA, the CDR3 is TGCGCCAGCAGCCAAGAGAAAGAGCGAACTGAGCAGTTCTTC. This translates into CASSQEKERTEQFF.

The gene calls are TRBV7-9 and TRBJ1-4, with D possibly being TRBD1 (6 bases). Germline CDR1 and CDR2: SEHNR and FQNEAQ (reference sequence). The CDR3 covers 13 residues. V gave up 7 bases and J gave up 5 bases, with 11 bases separating them. The CDR3 DNA reads TGTGCCAGCATTCGGGGGGCGAATGAAAAACTGTTTTTT. This translates into CASIRGANEKLFF.

In this sample, this clone turned up once. V gene TRBV19 combines with J gene TRBJ2-1, with a weak D call TRBD2 (7 bases). CDR3 length equals 15 residues. V gave up 6 bases and J gave up 0 bases, with 12 bases separating them. Germline lookup yields CDR1 LNHDA and CDR2 SQIVND (reference sequence). The CDR3 region has the DNA TGTGCCAGTAGGGGAGGGGGGAGCTCCTACAATGAGCAGTTCTTC. It is translated as CASRGGGSSYNEQFF.

The genes are TRBV24-1 and TRBJ2-2, with 12 bases matching TRBD1. This CDR3 spans 16 amino acids. The germline V gene encodes CDR1 KGHDR and CDR2 SFDVKD. The ends lost 9 bases at V and 0 bases at J; junction bases unmatched: 4. CDR3 region: CATGTGGATNTGELFF. DNA for the CDR3: TGTGCCACCGGGACAGGGGGCGCGACGAACACCGGGGAGCTGTTTTTT.

Note on this clone: Other DNA variants within this sample encode the same CDR3. This chain joins TRBV28 and TRBJ2-7; D perhaps matches TRBD1 (6 bases). In germline, CDR1 is MDHEN, CDR2 SYDVKM. Trimming stripped 6 bases from V and 1 base from J, with 7 bases between. The CDR3 is 12 amino acids. In DNA, the CDR3 is TGTGCCAGCAGGCAGGGGTCCTACGAGCAGTACTTC. Amino acids: CASRQGSYEQYF.

Only one count was recorded for this clone. V gene TRBV18 combines with J gene TRBJ1-5; a possible D gene is TRBD1 (5 bases). The CDR3 consists of 19 residues. Looked up from germline, CDR1 is KGHSH and CDR2 is LQKENI. V was cut by 0 bases and J by 0 bases, with 18 bases left in between. CDR3 in DNA: TGTGCCAGCTCACCACCGGGATCGGCGGGACCCTATAGCAATCAGCCCCAGCATTTT. It yields the protein CASSPPGSAGPYSNQPQHF. Filled out from reference TRBV18 and TRBJ1-5, the complete variable domain reads NAGVMQNPRHLVRRRGQEARLRCSPMKGHSHVYWYRQLPEEGLKFMVYLQKENIIDESGMPKERFSAEFPKEGPSILRIQQVVRGDSAAYFCASSPPGSAGPYSNQPQHFGDGTRLSIL.

V is TRBV11-2 and J is TRBJ1-5; no firm D call. CDR3 length equals 13 residues. Deletions cut 6 bases from V and 0 bases from J, with 6 bases between. Germline CDR1 reads SGHAT; CDR2 reads FQNNGV. CDR3 loop: CASSYFSNQPQHF. The CDR3, as DNA: TGTGCCAGCAGTTATTTTAGCAATCAGCCCCAGCATTTT.

This rearrangement joins TRBV14 to TRBJ1-3, with D possibly being TRBD1 (5 bases). Germline V gene sequence: CDR1 SGHDN, CDR2 FVKESK. The CDR3 consists of 13 residues. Trimming shortened V by 4 bases and J by 4 bases, and 8 bases separated the two germline ends. CDR3 coding DNA: TGTGCCAGCAGCCCTCGACAGGGAAACACCATATATTTT. Translated: CASSPRQGNTIYF.

The chain recombines TRBV7-9 with TRBJ1-5; D remains ambiguous. The length of the CDR3 is 15 residues. Germline V gene sequence: CDR1 SEHNR, CDR2 FQNEAQ (reference sequence). Trimming removed 2 bases at V and 0 bases at J, with 8 bases between. CDR3 sequence reads: CASSLMGSSNQPQHF. The CDR3 DNA reads as TGTGCCAGCAGCTTAATGGGCAGTAGCAATCAGCCCCAGCATTTT.